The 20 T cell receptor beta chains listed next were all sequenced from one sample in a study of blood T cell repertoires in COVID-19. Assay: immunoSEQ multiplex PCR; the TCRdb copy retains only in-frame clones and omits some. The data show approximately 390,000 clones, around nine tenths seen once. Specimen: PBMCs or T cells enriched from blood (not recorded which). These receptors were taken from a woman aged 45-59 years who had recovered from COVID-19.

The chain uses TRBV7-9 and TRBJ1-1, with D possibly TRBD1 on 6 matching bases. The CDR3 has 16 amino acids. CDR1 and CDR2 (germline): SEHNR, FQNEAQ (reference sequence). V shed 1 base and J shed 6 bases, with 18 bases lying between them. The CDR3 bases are TGTGCCAGCAGCTTAGACAGGGCCCAGCCCAGGGCTGAAGCTTTCTTT. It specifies CASSLDRAQPRAEAFF.

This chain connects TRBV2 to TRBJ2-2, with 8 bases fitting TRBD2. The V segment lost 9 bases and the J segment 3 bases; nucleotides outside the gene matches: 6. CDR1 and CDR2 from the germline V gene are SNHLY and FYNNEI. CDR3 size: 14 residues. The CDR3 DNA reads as TGTGCCAGTGGGCGGGGGGACTACACCGGGGAGCTGTTTTTT. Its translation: CASGRGDYTGELFF. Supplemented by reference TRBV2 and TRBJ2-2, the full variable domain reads EPEVTQTPSHQVTQMGQEVILRCVPISNHLYFYWYRQILGQKVEFLVSFYNNEISEKSEIFDDQFSVERPDGSNFTLKIRSTKLEDSAMYFCASGRGDYTGELFFGEGSRLTVL.

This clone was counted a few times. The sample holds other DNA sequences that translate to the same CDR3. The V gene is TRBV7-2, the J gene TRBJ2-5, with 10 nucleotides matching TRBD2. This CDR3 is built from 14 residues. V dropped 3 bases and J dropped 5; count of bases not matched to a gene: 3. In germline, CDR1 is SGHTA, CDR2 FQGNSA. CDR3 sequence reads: CASSFSGGAETQYF. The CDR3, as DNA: TGTGCCAGCAGCTTCAGCGGGGGGGCCGAGACCCAGTACTTC.

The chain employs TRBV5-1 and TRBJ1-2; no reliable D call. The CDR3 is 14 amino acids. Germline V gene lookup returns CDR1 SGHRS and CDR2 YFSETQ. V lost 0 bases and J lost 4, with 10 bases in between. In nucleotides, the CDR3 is TGCGCCAGCAGCTTGGACACAGTGCCCTATGGCTACACCTTC. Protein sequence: CASSLDTVPYGYTF.

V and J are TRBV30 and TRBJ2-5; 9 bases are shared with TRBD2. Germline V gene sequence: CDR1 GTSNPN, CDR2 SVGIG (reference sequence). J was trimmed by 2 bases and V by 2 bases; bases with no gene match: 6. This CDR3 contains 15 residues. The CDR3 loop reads CAWSSIAGVQETQYF. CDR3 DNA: TGTGCCTGGAGTTCGATAGCGGGGGTTCAAGAGACCCAGTACTTC.

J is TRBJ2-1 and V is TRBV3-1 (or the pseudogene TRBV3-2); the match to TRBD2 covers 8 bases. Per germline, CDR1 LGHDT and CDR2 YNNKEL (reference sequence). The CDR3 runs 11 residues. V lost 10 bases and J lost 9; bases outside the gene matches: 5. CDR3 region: CATTAGGEQFF. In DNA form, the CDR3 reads TGTGCCACCACCGCGGGGGGTGAGCAGTTCTTC.

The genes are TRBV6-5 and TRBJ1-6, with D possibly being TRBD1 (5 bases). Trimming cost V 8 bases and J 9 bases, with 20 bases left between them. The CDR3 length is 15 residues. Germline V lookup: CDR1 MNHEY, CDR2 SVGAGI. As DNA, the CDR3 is TGTGCCAGCGCTACTTGGGGCAAGGGAATTTCACCCCTCCACTTT. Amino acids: CASATWGKGISPLHF.

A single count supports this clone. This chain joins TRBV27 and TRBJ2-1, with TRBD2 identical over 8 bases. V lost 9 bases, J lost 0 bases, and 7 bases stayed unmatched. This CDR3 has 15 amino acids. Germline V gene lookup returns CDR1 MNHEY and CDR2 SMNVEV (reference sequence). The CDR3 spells CASATGGSSYNEQFF. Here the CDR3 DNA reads TGTGCCAGTGCGACGGGGGGGAGCTCCTACAATGAGCAGTTCTTC.

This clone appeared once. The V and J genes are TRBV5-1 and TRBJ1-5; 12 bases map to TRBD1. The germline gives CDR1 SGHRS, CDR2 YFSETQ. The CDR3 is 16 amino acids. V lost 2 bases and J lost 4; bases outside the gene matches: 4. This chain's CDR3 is CASSLGTGGYNQPQHF. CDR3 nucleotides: TGCGCCAGCAGCTTAGGGACAGGGGGCTATAATCAGCCCCAGCATTTT.

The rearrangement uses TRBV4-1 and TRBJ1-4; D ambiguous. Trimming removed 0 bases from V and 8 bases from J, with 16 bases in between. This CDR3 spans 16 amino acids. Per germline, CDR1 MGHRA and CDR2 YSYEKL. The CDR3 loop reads CASSQDFTGGNEKLFF. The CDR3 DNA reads TGCGCCAGCAGCCAAGATTTCACGGGAGGAAACGAAAAACTGTTTTTT.

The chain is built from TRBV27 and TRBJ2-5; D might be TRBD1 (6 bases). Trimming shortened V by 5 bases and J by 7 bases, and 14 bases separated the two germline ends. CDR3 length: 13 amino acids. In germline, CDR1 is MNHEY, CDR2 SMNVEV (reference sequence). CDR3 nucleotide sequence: TGTGCCAGCAGTCCCAACAGGGAATGGACCCAGTACTTC. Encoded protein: CASSPNREWTQYF.

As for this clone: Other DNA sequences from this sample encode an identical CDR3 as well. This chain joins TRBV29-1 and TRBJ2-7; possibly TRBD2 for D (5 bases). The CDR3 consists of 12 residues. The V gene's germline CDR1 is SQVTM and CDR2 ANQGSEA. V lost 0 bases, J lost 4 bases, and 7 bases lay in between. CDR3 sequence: CSVEDRTYEQYF. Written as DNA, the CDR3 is TGCAGCGTTGAAGACAGGACTTACGAGCAGTACTTC.

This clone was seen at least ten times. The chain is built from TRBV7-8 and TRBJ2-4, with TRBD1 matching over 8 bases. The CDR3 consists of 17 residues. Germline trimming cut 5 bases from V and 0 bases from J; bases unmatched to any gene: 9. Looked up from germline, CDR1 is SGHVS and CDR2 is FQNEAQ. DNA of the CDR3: TGTGCCAGCAGCAGAAGTGACAGGGGATTAGCCAAAAACATTCAGTACTTC. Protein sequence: CASSRSDRGLAKNIQYF. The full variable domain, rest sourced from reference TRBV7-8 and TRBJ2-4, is GAGVSQSPRYKVAKRGQDVALRCDPISGHVSLFWYQQALGQGPEFLTYFQNEAQLDKSGLPSDRFFAERPEGSVSTLKIQRTQQEDSAVYLCASSRSDRGLAKNIQYFGAGTRLSVL.

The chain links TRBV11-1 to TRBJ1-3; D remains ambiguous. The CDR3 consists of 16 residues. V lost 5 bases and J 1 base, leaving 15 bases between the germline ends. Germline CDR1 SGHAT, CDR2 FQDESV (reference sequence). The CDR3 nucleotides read TGTGCCAGCAGCACTCAACCGGGAGGATCTGGAAACACCATATATTTT. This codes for CASSTQPGGSGNTIYF.

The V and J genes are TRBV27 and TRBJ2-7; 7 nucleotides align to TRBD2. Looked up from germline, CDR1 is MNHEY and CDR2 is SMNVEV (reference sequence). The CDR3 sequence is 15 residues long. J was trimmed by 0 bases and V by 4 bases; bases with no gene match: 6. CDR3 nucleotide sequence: TGTGCCAGCAGTTCCCCCCTAGCGGCCTCCTACGAGCAGTACTTC. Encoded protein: CASSSPLAASYEQYF.

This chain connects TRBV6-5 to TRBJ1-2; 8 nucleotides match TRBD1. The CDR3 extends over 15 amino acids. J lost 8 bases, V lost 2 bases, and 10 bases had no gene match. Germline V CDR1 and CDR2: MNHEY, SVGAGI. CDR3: CASSYERQGARGYTF. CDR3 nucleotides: TGTGCCAGCAGTTACGAAAGGCAGGGGGCGCGGGGCTACACCTTC.

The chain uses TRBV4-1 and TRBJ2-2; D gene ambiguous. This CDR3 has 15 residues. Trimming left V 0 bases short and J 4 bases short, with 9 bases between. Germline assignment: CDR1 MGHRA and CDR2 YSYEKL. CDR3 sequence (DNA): TGCGCCAGCAGCCAAGATCCACTCTTCACCGGGGAGCTGTTTTTT. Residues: CASSQDPLFTGELFF.

In DNA form, the CDR3 reads TGTGCCAGCAGCTTAGCTACCGCGCGCATGAACACTGAAGCTTTCTTT. This gives the protein CASSLATARMNTEAFF. The chain has TRBV7-9 and TRBJ1-1; D unclear. V was cut by 0 bases and J by 0 bases, with 11 bases left in between. This CDR3 has 16 amino acids. CDR1 and CDR2 from the germline V gene are SEHNR and FQNEAQ (reference sequence).

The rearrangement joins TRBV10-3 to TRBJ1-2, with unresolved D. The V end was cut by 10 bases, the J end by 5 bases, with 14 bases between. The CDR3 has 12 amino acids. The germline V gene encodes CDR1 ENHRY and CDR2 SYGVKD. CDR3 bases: TGTGCCACCTACAATAGAGCGTATGGCTACACCTTC. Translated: CATYNRAYGYTF.

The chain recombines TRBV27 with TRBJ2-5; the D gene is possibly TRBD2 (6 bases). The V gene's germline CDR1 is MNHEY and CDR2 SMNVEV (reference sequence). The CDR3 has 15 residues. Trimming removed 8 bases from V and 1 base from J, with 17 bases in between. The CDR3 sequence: CASRTGRGLQETQYF. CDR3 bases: TGTGCCAGCCGTACGGGACGGGGACTCCAAGAGACCCAGTACTTC.